Following are 27 T cell receptor beta chains from one sample sequenced in a study of somatic mutations in cytotoxic T cells in rheumatoid arthritis. Measured with immunoSEQ multiplex PCR; TCRdb has only the in-frame clones, and not every one. The sample lists 8,000 to 9,500 clones, roughly 75% occurring once. Sequencing was done on a sample of CD8+ T cells sorted from blood. The source of these receptors is a woman aged 50 to 60 in good health.

The chain employs TRBV25-1 and TRBJ1-2, with 8 bases identical to TRBD1. V lost 4 bases and J lost 4; bases outside the gene matches: 5. Germline V gives CDR1 MGHDK, CDR2 SYGVNS. CDR3 size: 14 residues. This CDR3 is CASSVTGGIYGYTF. The CDR3 DNA reads TGTGCCAGCAGTGTAACAGGGGGTATCTATGGCTACACCTTC.

This clone is medium-sized by share. The chain joins TRBV29-1 to TRBJ2-3; 14 nucleotides match TRBD2. Trimming cost V 5 bases and J 0 bases; bases outside gene matches: 4. Per the germline V gene, CDR1 is SQVTM and CDR2 is ANQGSEA. The CDR3 sequence is 16 residues long. The chain's CDR3 is CSVQGTSGGSTDTQYF. For the CDR3, the DNA is TGCAGCGTTCAAGGGACTAGCGGGGGAAGCACAGATACGCAGTATTTT.

This clone came up a few times. The V call is TRBV7-9, the J call TRBJ2-7, with D perhaps matching TRBD1 (6 bases). V lost 8 bases to trimming and J lost 12 bases, with 20 bases between them. The length of the CDR3 is 12 residues. Per the germline V gene, CDR1 is SEHNR and CDR2 is FQNEAQ (reference sequence). The DNA for the CDR3 is TGTGCCAGCTTTTCCCCTAGGGGGTGGGGGTACTTC. It codes for CASFSPRGWGYF. The whole variable domain, filled in from reference TRBV7-9 and TRBJ2-7, reads DTGVSQNPRHKITKRGQNVTFRCDPISEHNRLYWYRQTLGQGPEFLTYFQNEAQLEKSRLLSDRFSAERPKGSFSTLEIQRTEQGDSAMYLCASFSPRGWGYFGPGTRLTVT.

The chain carries TRBV27 and TRBJ2-7; 8 bases match TRBD1. The V gene end was trimmed by 5 bases and the J gene end by 2 bases; junction bases not matched to a gene: 11. This CDR3 spans 16 amino acids. The germline V gene encodes CDR1 MNHEY and CDR2 SMNVEV (reference sequence). CDR3 sequence: CASSGSTGELAYEQYF. CDR3 DNA sequence: TGTGCCAGCAGTGGATCGACAGGGGAACTCGCCTACGAGCAGTACTTC.

The chain uses TRBV29-1 and TRBJ2-2; 8 nucleotides align to TRBD1. Germline V CDR1 and CDR2: SQVTM, ANQGSEA. The CDR3 consists of 15 residues. The V and J ends lost 6 bases and 3 bases, in that order; junction bases with no gene match: 9. CDR3 sequence reads: CSVAGTGQDTGELFF. The CDR3 DNA reads TGCAGCGTCGCCGGGACAGGCCAAGACACCGGGGAGCTGTTTTTT.

The J gene is TRBJ2-7, the V gene TRBV7-8; D remains ambiguous. Germline V CDR1 and CDR2: SGHVS, FQNEAQ. The V end lost 1 base, the J end lost 0 bases, and 10 bases lay between the germline ends. The CDR3 contains 15 residues. The CDR3 nucleotides are TGTGCCAGCAGCTTAGATCCGTCTTCCTCCTACGAGCAGTACTTC. Amino acid sequence: CASSLDPSSSYEQYF.

The V and J genes are TRBV4-1 and TRBJ2-7; TRBD1 aligns across 11 bases. This CDR3 spans 16 amino acids. The V gene end was trimmed by 0 bases and the J gene end by 6 bases; junction bases not matched to a gene: 7. Germline values: CDR1 MGHRA, CDR2 YSYEKL. CDR3 sequence reads: CASSQDSGTGGFEQYF. CDR3 DNA: TGCGCCAGCAGCCAAGACTCCGGGACAGGGGGTTTCGAGCAGTACTTC.

The rearrangement joins TRBV13 to TRBJ2-7; 7 positions match TRBD2. CDR1 and CDR2 from the germline V gene are PRHDT and FYEKMQ (reference sequence). Trimming took 5 bases from V and 3 from J; bases not matched to a gene: 10. The CDR3 spans 15 residues. The CDR3: CASSRDQRGSYEQYF. CDR3 DNA sequence: TGTGCCAGCAGCCGGGACCAGCGGGGTAGCTACGAGCAGTACTTC.

This clone was seen only a few times. The rearrangement uses TRBV5-1 and TRBJ2-5, with 14 nucleotides matching TRBD2. Germline V gene sequence: CDR1 SGHRS, CDR2 YFSETQ. This CDR3 contains 18 residues. Trimming cost V 4 bases and J 1 base; bases outside gene matches: 9. The CDR3 nucleotides are TGCGCCAGCAGCGAGGGGACTAGCGGGGGAGGTATCCAAGAGACCCAGTACTTC. Its translation: CASSEGTSGGGIQETQYF.

The chain is built from TRBV5-6 and TRBJ1-1; 7 bases are shared with TRBD1. The CDR3 sequence is 12 residues long. The germline CDR1 and CDR2 sequences are SGHDT and YYEEEE. With V trimmed by 4 bases and J by 11 bases, 8 bases remained unmatched. The CDR3 region is CASSVGGVGAFF. The CDR3 DNA reads TGTGCCAGCAGCGTAGGGGGCGTTGGGGCTTTCTTT.

This rearrangement joins TRBV11-2 to TRBJ1-1, with a tentative D call TRBD1 (5 bases). The CDR3 has 15 residues. V gave up 0 bases and J gave up 2 bases, with 10 bases separating them. Germline CDR1 SGHAT, CDR2 FQNNGV. The chain's CDR3 is CASSLDHGANTEAFF. For the CDR3, the DNA is TGTGCCAGCAGCTTAGATCATGGGGCAAACACTGAAGCTTTCTTT. Looking up the rest from reference TRBV11-2 and TRBJ1-1 gives the full variable domain: EAGVAQSPRYKIIEKRQSVAFWCNPISGHATLYWYQQILGQGPKLLIQFQNNGVVDDSQLPKDRFSAERLKGVDSTLKIQPAKLEDSAVYLCASSLDHGANTEAFFGQGTRLTVV.

This chain's CDR3 is CASSSQGDSYEQYF. The CDR3 nucleotides are TGTGCCAGCAGTTCGCAGGGGGATTCCTACGAGCAGTACTTC. The chain links TRBV28 to TRBJ2-7; 7 nucleotides match TRBD1. CDR1 and CDR2 (germline): MDHEN, SYDVKM. With 4 bases clipped from V and 1 base from J, the junction kept 4 bases outside the gene matches. This CDR3 contains 14 residues.

The rearrangement joins TRBV27 to TRBJ1-1; maybe TRBD1 (5 bases). Trimming took off 6 bases at V and 4 bases at J, with 18 bases between the two ends. The CDR3 loop spans 15 amino acids. Germline CDR1 MNHEY, CDR2 SMNVEV (reference sequence). This CDR3 reads CASSLDSGWITEAFF. CDR3 nucleotide sequence: TGTGCCAGCAGCCTAGACAGTGGGTGGATCACTGAAGCTTTCTTT.

The V gene is TRBV27, the J gene TRBJ1-4, with 9 bases lining up with TRBD1. The CDR3 is 16 residues long. In germline, CDR1 is MNHEY, CDR2 SMNVEV (reference sequence). The V segment lost 3 bases and the J segment 8 bases; nucleotides outside the gene matches: 10. The CDR3 DNA reads TGTGCCAGCAGTTTCCTCGGGGGGACAGGGAACGAAAAACTGTTTTTT. It is translated as CASSFLGGTGNEKLFF. The variable domain in full, completed from reference TRBV27 and TRBJ1-4, reads EAQVTQNPRYLITVTGKKLTVTCSQNMNHEYMSWYRQDPGLGLRQIYYSMNVEVTDKGDVPEGYKVSRKEKRNFPLILESPSPNQTSLYFCASSFLGGTGNEKLFFGSGTQLSVL.

The chain joins TRBV6-5 to TRBJ2-7; TRBD1 matches 7 bases. Trimming at V came to 5 bases and at J to 2 bases, leaving 3 bases not matched to a gene. There are 13 residues in the CDR3. Germline V gene sequence: CDR1 MNHEY, CDR2 SVGAGI. The chain's CDR3 is CASSPGTAYEQYF. In DNA form, the CDR3 reads TGTGCCAGCAGTCCCGGGACAGCCTACGAGCAGTACTTC.

V gene TRBV7-3 combines with J gene TRBJ1-2; the D is unclear. The CDR3 loop spans 14 amino acids. The germline V and J ends were trimmed by 1 base and 4 bases, with 10 bases remaining between them. Per the germline V gene, CDR1 is SGHTA and CDR2 is FQGTGA. DNA of the CDR3: TGTGCCAGCAGCTTAAATGTAGACACCTATGGCTACACCTTC. Translated: CASSLNVDTYGYTF.

This chain uses TRBV7-2 with TRBJ1-6; 9 nucleotides align to TRBD1. V shed 1 base, J shed 7 bases, and the junction held 5 bases outside the gene matches. Germline V gene data show CDR1 as SGHTA and CDR2 as FQGNSA. This CDR3 contains 16 residues. Here the CDR3 reads CASSLGSTGGNSPLHF. CDR3 sequence (DNA): TGTGCCAGCAGCTTAGGTTCCACAGGGGGCAATTCACCCCTCCACTTT.

This clone was recorded a few times. The chain carries TRBV2 and TRBJ2-1; 10 nucleotides line up with TRBD1. V lost 7 bases to trimming and J lost 1 base; unmatched junction nucleotides: 10. Germline CDR1 SNHLY, CDR2 FYNNEI. The CDR3 is 17 residues long. CDR3 residues: CASKSFPGQGSYNEQFF. Written as DNA, the CDR3 is TGTGCCAGCAAAAGCTTTCCGGGACAGGGGTCCTACAATGAGCAGTTCTTC.

The chain links TRBV5-1 to TRBJ2-5, with 8 bases lining up with TRBD2. Trimming at V came to 3 bases and at J to 5 bases, leaving 12 bases not matched to a gene. This CDR3 region has 16 residues. Germline V gene lookup returns CDR1 SGHRS and CDR2 YFSETQ. CDR3 DNA sequence: TGCGCCAGCAGCTCCCCCCCTGAGCGGGGGACGGAGACCCAGTACTTC. Translated, it gives CASSSPPERGTETQYF.

V and J are TRBV7-9 and TRBJ1-1; 8 bases match TRBD1. This CDR3 comprises 15 residues. V lost 5 bases to trimming and J lost 1 base; unmatched junction nucleotides: 6. Looked up from germline, CDR1 is SEHNR and CDR2 is FQNEAQ (reference sequence). The CDR3 coding sequence is TGTGCCAGCAGCATCTCCGGGACAGGGAACACTGAAGCTTTCTTT. Translation: CASSISGTGNTEAFF.

This chain connects TRBV5-5 to TRBJ1-5; no definite D call. CDR1 and CDR2 from the germline V gene are SGHKS and YYEKEE (reference sequence). V was shortened by 0 bases and J by 3 bases, with 10 bases between the two germline ends. The CDR3 is 15 residues long. The CDR3 loop reads CASSLGWQINQPQHF. The CDR3, as DNA: TGTGCCAGCAGCTTGGGTTGGCAGATCAATCAGCCCCAGCATTTT.

The count of this clone is one. V is TRBV6-1 and J is TRBJ1-6; 9 bases fit TRBD1. Germline V gives CDR1 MNHNS, CDR2 SASEGT. The CDR3 has 15 amino acids. Trimming took 6 bases from V and 7 from J; bases not matched to a gene: 7. For the CDR3, the DNA is TGTGCCAGCAGGACCCGGGACAGGGAAAATTCACCCCTCCACTTT. It codes for CASRTRDRENSPLHF.

The V call is TRBV15, the J call TRBJ1-1, with D perhaps TRBD1 (5 bases). Trimming left V 3 bases short and J 5 bases short, with 10 bases between. The CDR3 extends over 13 amino acids. Germline V gives CDR1 LNHNV, CDR2 YYDKDF (reference sequence). The CDR3 bases are TGTGCCACCAGCAGGGGGGGGTTGACTGAAGCTTTCTTT. Encoded protein: CATSRGGLTEAFF. The complete variable domain, with remaining parts taken from reference TRBV15 and TRBJ1-1, reads DAMVIQNPRYQVTQFGKPVTLSCSQTLNHNVMYWYQQKSSQAPKLLFHYYDKDFNNEADTPDNFQSRRPNTSFCFLDIRSPGLGDTAMYLCATSRGGLTEAFFGQGTRLTVV.

The rearrangement uses TRBV11-3 and TRBJ2-2; 7 bases agree with TRBD1. The germline CDR1 and CDR2 sequences are SGHNT and YENEEA. The CDR3 is 20 amino acids. J gave up 2 bases and V 0 bases, and 15 bases lay outside the gene matches. The CDR3 DNA follows: TGTGCCAGCAGCTTAGATCAGGGGGTCCAATCCTTAACAAACACCGGGGAGCTGTTTTTT. This codes for CASSLDQGVQSLTNTGELFF.

The chain has TRBV4-3 and TRBJ2-5; TRBD2 aligns across 12 bases. The CDR3 consists of 18 residues. The germline gives CDR1 LGHNA, CDR2 YSLEER. V was clipped by 0 bases and J by 5 bases; unmatched bases: 10. The CDR3 region is CASSQDYASGGDWETQYF. In DNA form, the CDR3 reads TGCGCCAGCAGCCAAGATTACGCTAGCGGGGGGGATTGGGAGACCCAGTACTTC.

The genes are TRBV28 and TRBJ2-5; 9 bases are shared with TRBD2. The J call may not be correct, given that the DNA end is closer to TRBJ2-7. The CDR3 is 15 amino acids. Germline V gene lookup returns CDR1 MDHEN and CDR2 SYDVKM. The CDR3 nucleotides read TGTGCCAGCAGCCCCGAAAGCGGGGGGCCCTACGAGCAGTACTTC. Its protein product is CASSPESGGPYEQYF.

The chain has TRBV7-6 and TRBJ1-1; TRBD1 might be the D (5 bases). CDR1 is SGHVS and CDR2 is FNYEAQ in the germline V gene. The V end was cut by 7 bases, the J end by 2 bases, with 8 bases between. This CDR3 comprises 12 residues. The CDR3 sequence is CASTGLNTEAFF. The CDR3 nucleotides are TGTGCCAGCACAGGGCTCAACACTGAAGCTTTCTTT.